A single sample is the source of the 19 T cell receptor beta chains below, sequenced in a study of T cell responses to AZD1222 COVID-19 vaccine. Profiled with immunoSEQ multiplex PCR; TCRdb holds only in-frame clones, not every one. The sample shows 73,000 or so clones, 80% of them seen only once. The material was peripheral blood, obtained 28 days after the second AZD1222 dose. The origin of the receptors is an adult who received the AZD1222 COVID-19 vaccine.

This chain connects TRBV27 to TRBJ1-1; D might be TRBD1 (5 bases). V was pared by 8 bases and J by 0 bases, with 10 bases between. Per germline, CDR1 MNHEY and CDR2 SMNVEV (reference sequence). This CDR3 is 13 amino acids long. The CDR3 region has the DNA TGTGCCAGCGATCCGGGGGTGAACACTGAAGCTTTCTTT. It is translated as CASDPGVNTEAFF.

The chain uses TRBV11-2 and TRBJ2-7; TRBD2 aligns across 9 bases. J was trimmed by 4 bases and V by 5 bases; bases with no gene match: 6. Germline V CDR1 and CDR2: SGHAT, FQNNGV. This CDR3 is built from 14 residues. Here the CDR3 reads CASSLAGISYEQYF. CDR3 nucleotide sequence: TGTGCCAGCAGCCTAGCGGGAATTTCTTACGAGCAGTACTTC. Looking up the rest from reference TRBV11-2 and TRBJ2-7 gives the full variable domain: EAGVAQSPRYKIIEKRQSVAFWCNPISGHATLYWYQQILGQGPKLLIQFQNNGVVDDSQLPKDRFSAERLKGVDSTLKIQPAKLEDSAVYLCASSLAGISYEQYFGPGTRLTVT.

This chain links TRBV16 with TRBJ2-7; TRBD1 matches 7 bases. V was clipped by 6 bases and J by 2 bases; unmatched bases: 4. Germline CDR1 and CDR2: KGHSY and FQNENV. This CDR3 comprises 13 residues. The CDR3 protein is CASSVGTAYEQYF. CDR3 nucleotide sequence: TGTGCCAGCAGTGTGGGGACAGCCTACGAGCAGTACTTC.

The chain recombines TRBV19 with TRBJ2-3; D may be TRBD2 (6 bases). V was clipped by 1 base and J by 0 bases, with 11 bases between them. This CDR3 contains 16 residues. CDR1 and CDR2 from the germline V gene are LNHDA and SQIVND (reference sequence). The CDR3 nucleotides are TGTGCCAGTAGTATAGGGACTACCACAAGCACAGATACGCAGTATTTT. Residues: CASSIGTTTSTDTQYF. The whole variable domain, remainder taken from reference TRBV19 and TRBJ2-3, is DGGITQSPKYLFRKEGQNVTLSCEQNLNHDAMYWYRQDPGQGLRLIYYSQIVNDFQKGDIAEGYSVSREKKESFPLTVTSAQKNPTAFYLCASSIGTTTSTDTQYFGPGTRLTVL.

This chain joins TRBV30 and TRBJ1-6; D call uncertain. The V end lost 5 bases, the J end lost 7 bases, and 12 bases lay between the germline ends. The CDR3 runs 13 residues. CDR1 and CDR2 from the germline V gene are GTSNPN and SVGIG (reference sequence). CDR3 coding DNA: TGTGCCTGGGCCACGGAACAGAATTCACCCCTCCACTTT. Protein sequence: CAWATEQNSPLHF.

This clone was picked up a small number of times. The chain uses TRBV20-1 and TRBJ2-7; D uncertain. CDR3 length: 11 residues. The V and J ends lost 6 bases and 2 bases respectively, with 8 bases between them. The V gene's germline CDR1 is DFQATT and CDR2 SNEGSKA (reference sequence). In DNA form, the CDR3 reads TGCAGTGCCCTAAGGACCTACGAGCAGTACTTC. It codes for CSALRTYEQYF.

V usage is TRBV5-6 and J usage is TRBJ1-2; TRBD1 matches at 8 bases. Germline CDR1 SGHDT, CDR2 YYEEEE. Unmatched junction bases numbered 5, after V lost 1 base and J lost 3 bases. CDR3 length: 15 residues. The CDR3: CASSLTDRAYYGYTF. The CDR3 coding sequence is TGTGCCAGCAGCTTGACGGACAGGGCCTACTATGGCTACACCTTC.

The chain links TRBV20-1 to TRBJ2-5, with TRBD2 matching 8 bases. Trimming cost V 3 bases and J 0 bases; bases outside gene matches: 6. The CDR3 contains 15 residues. Germline assignment: CDR1 DFQATT and CDR2 SNEGSKA (reference sequence). The CDR3 region has the DNA TGCAGTGCTAGTGGTGATAGCGGGGACCAAGAGACCCAGTACTTC. Residues: CSASGDSGDQETQYF.

The sample holds one count of this clone. The chain carries TRBV7-9 and TRBJ1-2, with 7 bases aligning to TRBD1. The V and J ends lost 5 bases and 8 bases, in that order; junction bases with no gene match: 11. The CDR3 length is 14 residues. CDR1 is SEHNR and CDR2 is FQNEAQ in the germline V gene (reference sequence). The CDR3, as DNA: TGTGCCAGCAGCGAAGTAGTAAGGGGGCAAGGCTACACCTTC. It translates to CASSEVVRGQGYTF.

In DNA, the CDR3 is TGTGCCAGTAAGGGGGTGGGGAACACTGAAGCTTTCTTT. It codes for CASKGVGNTEAFF. This chain connects TRBV19 to TRBJ1-1; possibly TRBD1 for D (6 bases). From germline, CDR1 is LNHDA and CDR2 SQIVND (reference sequence). The CDR3 is 13 amino acids. V lost 7 bases and J lost 1, with 10 bases in between.

The CDR3 coding sequence is TGTGCCAGCAGCCAAGGAGGGTCCGGGAGGTTCTTC. It specifies CASSQGGSGRFF. The chain uses TRBV3-1 (or the pseudogene TRBV3-2) and TRBJ2-1; D is possibly TRBD2 (6 bases). The CDR3 runs 12 residues. Germline CDR1 is LGHDT and CDR2 is YNNKEL (reference sequence). Trimming stripped 1 base from V and 15 bases from J, with 13 bases between.

The J gene is TRBJ2-6, the V gene TRBV6-2 or TRBV6-3; 9 bases match TRBD1. Germline V lookup: CDR1 MNHEY, CDR2 SVGEGT. This CDR3 is built from 18 residues. The V segment lost 5 bases and the J segment 0 bases; nucleotides outside the gene matches: 8. CDR3 in DNA: TGTGCCAGCAGTGGGTTAAGGACAGGGGCCTCTGGGGCCAACGTCCTGACTTTC. It specifies CASSGLRTGASGANVLTF.

This rearrangement joins TRBV29-1 to TRBJ2-2; 8 bases map to TRBD1. This CDR3 has 15 residues. The germline V gene has CDR1 SQVTM and CDR2 ANQGSEA. J lost 2 bases, V lost 7 bases, and 9 bases had no gene match. The CDR3 coding sequence is TGCAGCGCATTACCGACAGGGGTAAACACCGGGGAGCTGTTTTTT. This sequence encodes CSALPTGVNTGELFF.

This chain links TRBV7-2 with TRBJ2-1, with 10 bases matching TRBD1. In germline, CDR1 is SGHTA, CDR2 FQGNSA. J gave up 8 bases and V 0 bases, and 4 bases lay outside the gene matches. The CDR3 is made up of 15 amino acids. The CDR3 DNA reads TGTGCCAGCAGCTTAGCCGGGACAGGGGTCGATGAGCAGTTCTTC. Encoded protein: CASSLAGTGVDEQFF. The whole variable domain, filled in from reference TRBV7-2 and TRBJ2-1, reads GAGVSQSPSNKVTEKGKDVELRCDPISGHTALYWYRQSLGQGLEFLIYFQGNSAPDKSGLPSDRFSAERTGGSVSTLTIQRTQQEDSAVYLCASSLAGTGVDEQFFGPGTRLTVL.

The chain couples TRBV4-3 to TRBJ2-1; tentative D call: TRBD1 (6 bases). The V end was cut by 2 bases, the J end by 9 bases, with 17 bases between. This CDR3 is built from 15 residues. Germline-derived CDR1 and CDR2 are LGHNA and YSLEER. CDR3 amino acids: CASSQSRTALGEQFF. Here the CDR3 DNA reads TGCGCCAGCAGCCAATCACGGACAGCCCTGGGTGAGCAGTTCTTC.

The chain couples TRBV18 to TRBJ2-3; 9 nucleotides align to TRBD1. The CDR3 sequence is 15 residues long. With 6 bases clipped from V and 3 bases from J, the junction kept 7 bases outside the gene matches. Germline V gene data show CDR1 as KGHSH and CDR2 as LQKENI. In nucleotides, the CDR3 is TGTGCCAGCTCGAAAGGGGGACAGGGAACAGATACGCAGTATTTT. Translating it yields CASSKGGQGTDTQYF.

In its sample, this clone was seen a few times. This chain joins TRBV15 and TRBJ2-5, with 7 positions matching TRBD2. The J segment lost 0 bases and the V segment lost 1 base, leaving 5 bases of the junction unmatched. The CDR3 has 16 residues. Germline CDR1 reads LNHNV; CDR2 reads YYDKDF (reference sequence). The CDR3 loop is CATSRGEGSYQETQYF. The CDR3 nucleotides read TGTGCCACCAGCAGAGGGGAGGGGTCCTACCAAGAGACCCAGTACTTC.

The V and J genes are TRBV7-9 and TRBJ1-4, with D hard to call. Germline-derived CDR1 and CDR2 are SEHNR and FQNEAQ (reference sequence). The V gene lost 0 bases and the J gene lost 7 bases, with 6 bases spanning the gap. CDR3 size: 13 residues. The CDR3 reads CASSLAGGEKLFF. The CDR3 nucleotides read TGTGCCAGCAGCTTAGCAGGAGGTGAAAAACTGTTTTTT.

This clone was detected only once. This rearrangement joins TRBV28 to TRBJ2-5; D unclear. There are 18 residues in the CDR3. CDR1 and CDR2 (germline): MDHEN, SYDVKM. V lost 6 bases and J lost 2, with 25 bases in between. CDR3: CASSAPISETLGQETQYF. The DNA for the CDR3 is TGTGCCAGCAGCGCCCCTATTTCTGAGACTCTGGGGCAAGAGACCCAGTACTTC.